A single T cell receptor beta chain is shown here with its context. Only in-frame clones appear in the TCRdb table, and some are missing; sequencing was by immunoSEQ multiplex PCR. The repertoire holds around 190,000 clones, with more than 70% as singletons. The data were obtained in a study of blood T cell repertoires in COVID-19. Germline V lookup: CDR1 SGHKS, CDR2 YYEKEE (reference sequence). The CDR3 runs to 13 residues. Trimming shortened V by 0 bases and J by 5 bases, and 9 bases separated the two germline ends. This clonotype was sampled from a young man with active or convalescent COVID-19. The chain joins TRBV5-5 to TRBJ2-7; D is unresolved. Material for sequencing was peripheral blood. The CDR3 DNA follows: TGTGCCAGCAGCTTGGCCCAGGTCCACGAGCAGTACTTC. This translates into CASSLAQVHEQYF.